The 23 T cell receptor beta chains below were found in one sample sequenced in a study of T cells after yellow fever vaccination. TCRdb processed the 5' RACE reads anew with MiXCR; each CDR3 protein has one entry. The profile shows roughly 310,000 distinct CDR3 sequences, more than 3% of them singletons. This specimen was PBMCs, taken on the day of the yellow fever booster vaccination. Receptors originate from a man aged 18 to 29 who received the YFV17D yellow fever vaccine.

This clonotype was recorded many times. The J gene is TRBJ2-1, the V gene TRBV5-1; D is possibly TRBD1 (5 bases). V was pared by 1 base and J by 6 bases, with 14 bases between. This CDR3 is 15 amino acids long. Per the germline V gene, CDR1 is SGHRS and CDR2 is YFSETQ. In DNA form, the CDR3 reads TGCGCCAGCAGCTTGAGGTTGGGGCAGGGCAATGAGCAGTTCTTC. Amino acid sequence: CASSLRLGQGNEQFF.

This clonotype has a count of ten or more. Here the CDR3 DNA reads TGTGCCAGTAGGGGAGGGAACACTGAAGCTTTCTTT. Amino acid sequence: CASRGGNTEAFF. The V gene is TRBV19, the J gene TRBJ1-1; D not certain. The CDR3 covers 12 residues. The V gene's germline CDR1 is LNHDA and CDR2 SQIVND (reference sequence). V lost 6 bases and J 1 base, leaving 6 bases between the germline ends.

A few counts support this clonotype. CDR3 loop: CASSQDYGQPAPYEQYV. The CDR3 region has the DNA TGTGCCAGCAGCCAAGATTATGGGCAGCCGGCTCCCTACGAGCAGTACGTC. The chain carries TRBV3-2 and TRBJ2-7. TRBV3-2 is a pseudogene segment. The CDR3 totals 17 residues.

This clonotype has only a few counts. The chain combines TRBV20-1 with TRBJ1-2, with D tentatively TRBD1 (5 bases). Germline values: CDR1 DFQATT, CDR2 SNEGSKA (reference sequence). The ends were cut back, 2 bases at V and 2 bases at J, with 12 bases in the middle. The CDR3 covers 14 residues. The DNA for the CDR3 is TGCAGTGCTAGACCGGCAGGGACCAACTATGGCTACACCTTC. Amino acids: CSARPAGTNYGYTF.

The rearrangement links TRBV6-4 to TRBJ2-1; 9 bases fit TRBD2. CDR3 size: 14 residues. Germline loops: CDR1 MRHNA, CDR2 SNTAGT. Unmatched junction bases numbered 3, after V lost 3 bases and J lost 6 bases. The CDR3 loop reads CASSDLAGSNEQFF. The CDR3 DNA follows: TGTGCCAGCAGTGATCTAGCGGGGTCCAATGAGCAGTTCTTC.

This clonotype was seen many times. V usage is TRBV12-3 or TRBV12-4 and J usage is TRBJ2-5, with 8 bases matching TRBD2. J lost 2 bases, V lost 1 base, and 9 bases had no gene match. The CDR3 is made up of 17 amino acids. The CDR3 region is CASSLVGGGRSQETQYF. In nucleotides, the CDR3 is TGTGCCAGCAGTTTAGTCGGGGGGGGCCGATCTCAAGAGACCCAGTACTTC.

This clonotype was counted at least ten times. The rearrangement uses TRBV12-3 or TRBV12-4 and TRBJ2-7; perhaps TRBD1 as D (5 bases). The CDR3 length is 12 residues. Trimming took off 5 bases at V and 7 bases at J, with 12 bases between the two ends. The CDR3 DNA follows: TGTGCCAGCAGTAGACCTCCAGGGGAGCAGTACTTC. It yields the protein CASSRPPGEQYF.

A few counts support this clonotype. The V call is TRBV7-6, the J call TRBJ2-6; D is undetermined. Germline CDR1 and CDR2: SGHVS and FNYEAQ. The CDR3 has 12 amino acids. V lost 5 bases and J lost 8, with 7 bases in between. Here the CDR3 reads CASSPVSNVLTF. CDR3 bases: TGTGCCAGCAGCCCAGTTTCCAACGTCCTGACTTTC.

Many counts were recorded for this clonotype. The rearrangement uses TRBV6-2 or TRBV6-3 and TRBJ1-5, with D tentatively TRBD1 (5 bases). V was shortened by 7 bases and J by 5 bases, with 15 bases between the two germline ends. Per germline, CDR1 MNHEY and CDR2 SVGEGT. The CDR3 covers 14 residues. The CDR3, as DNA: TGTGCCAGCAACCAGGGAAGTAGGGATCAGCCCCAGCATTTT. It encodes CASNQGSRDQPQHF.

This clonotype was observed a few times. The rearrangement uses TRBV5-1 and TRBJ2-1, with D possibly matching TRBD1 (6 bases). Germline loops: CDR1 SGHRS, CDR2 YFSETQ. The CDR3 loop spans 14 amino acids. Trimming removed 1 base from V and 5 bases from J, with 10 bases in between. In nucleotides, the CDR3 is TGCGCCAGCAGCTTGTGGGACAACGACAATGAGCAGTTCTTC. Translating gives CASSLWDNDNEQFF.

This clonotype was counted at least ten times. This chain links TRBV7-2 with TRBJ1-2; D uncertain. The germline V gene encodes CDR1 SGHTA and CDR2 FQGNSA. CDR3 size: 15 residues. V was clipped by 4 bases and J by 4 bases, with 16 bases between them. This CDR3 is CASSSFVTGPYGYTF. The CDR3 DNA follows: TGTGCCAGCAGCTCCTTCGTTACCGGCCCCTATGGCTACACCTTC.

This clonotype has a count of ten or more. The genes are TRBV5-1 and TRBJ1-1; the D is unclear. Trimming took 2 bases from V and 2 from J, leaving 7 bases between them. This CDR3 has 13 residues. Looked up from germline, CDR1 is SGHRS and CDR2 is YFSETQ. DNA for the CDR3: TGCGCCAGCAGCTTTACTGGAAACACTGAAGCTTTCTTT. Amino acids: CASSFTGNTEAFF.

The chain is built from TRBV3-1 and TRBJ1-1; D is perhaps TRBD1 (5 bases). The CDR3 has 17 residues. Trimming removed 4 bases at V and 4 bases at J, with 22 bases between. Germline lookup yields CDR1 LGHDT and CDR2 YNNKEL (reference sequence). CDR3 sequence reads: CASSLFPPGLPSTEAFF. The CDR3 DNA follows: TGTGCCAGCAGCCTGTTCCCTCCGGGACTCCCGAGCACTGAAGCTTTCTTT.

The table lists this clonotype with a few counts. The CDR3 coding sequence is TGTGCCAGCAGCGCGCAGGGGCAAGGCACTGAAGCTTTCTTT. Protein: CASSAQGQGTEAFF. The chain combines TRBV16 with TRBJ1-1; D might be TRBD1 (6 bases). This CDR3 comprises 14 residues. Trimming removed 5 bases at V and 4 bases at J, with 14 bases between. Germline V gene data show CDR1 as KGHSY and CDR2 as FQNENV.

This clonotype was counted only a few times. V is TRBV20-1 and J is TRBJ1-1; D unresolved. Trimming pared 4 bases from V and 4 bases from J, leaving 10 bases between. Per germline, CDR1 DFQATT and CDR2 SNEGSKA (reference sequence). The CDR3 has 12 amino acids. The CDR3 sequence: CSATVGSTEAFF. CDR3 sequence (DNA): TGCAGTGCTACGGTGGGGAGCACTGAAGCTTTCTTT.

This clonotype was counted a few times. J is TRBJ2-1 and V is TRBV4-1; 11 positions match TRBD2. Germline V gene data show CDR1 as MGHRA and CDR2 as YSYEKL. The CDR3 runs to 16 residues. Trimming removed 1 base from V and 10 bases from J; junction bases left unmatched: 9. CDR3 DNA sequence: TGCGCCAGCAGCCAAGGAGGGACTAGCGGACGTTTGGAGCAGTTCTTC. Amino acids: CASSQGGTSGRLEQFF.

There are a few counts of this clonotype. This chain connects TRBV7-6 to TRBJ2-1; a possible D gene is TRBD1 (5 bases). This CDR3 is 14 amino acids long. V gave up 1 base and J gave up 4 bases, with 8 bases separating them. Germline CDR1 is SGHVS and CDR2 is FNYEAQ. CDR3 nucleotides: TGTGCCAGCAGCTTAGATCACAGGTACAATGAGCAGTTCTTC. Translating it yields CASSLDHRYNEQFF.

This chain uses TRBV5-5 with TRBJ1-6, with D perhaps TRBD1 (5 bases). CDR3 size: 17 residues. Trimming stripped 4 bases from V and 0 bases from J, with 14 bases between. Germline CDR1 SGHKS, CDR2 YYEKEE (reference sequence). CDR3 sequence: CASSPPGRSSYNSPLHF. CDR3 DNA sequence: TGTGCCAGCAGCCCTCCGGGACGGAGCTCCTATAATTCACCCCTCCACTTT. Full variable domain (remainder filled in from reference TRBV5-5 and TRBJ1-6): DAGVTQSPTHLIKTRGQQVTLRCSPISGHKSVSWYQQVLGQGPQFIFQYYEKEERGRGNFPDRFSARQFPNYSSELNVNALLLGDSALYLCASSPPGRSSYNSPLHFGNGTRLTVT.

This chain links TRBV6-5 with TRBJ1-5; D uncertain. Germline V lookup: CDR1 MNHEY, CDR2 SVGAGI. Trimming took 6 bases from V and 0 from J, leaving 12 bases between them. The CDR3 has 15 residues. The CDR3 loop is CASSNGVYSNQPQHF. DNA of the CDR3: TGTGCCAGCAGCAACGGGGTCTATAGCAATCAGCCCCAGCATTTT.

This clonotype was seen ten or more times. The chain carries TRBV28 and TRBJ2-1, with D tentatively TRBD1 (5 bases). V was cut by 9 bases and J by 8 bases, with 23 bases left in between. The CDR3 covers 15 residues. Germline lookup yields CDR1 MDHEN and CDR2 SYDVKM. CDR3 region: CASGSLGLGQDEQFF. The CDR3 coding sequence is TGTGCCAGTGGCTCACTGGGGCTAGGGCAGGATGAGCAGTTCTTC.

This clonotype was picked up many times. The V gene is TRBV4-3, the J gene TRBJ2-2, with D possibly being TRBD2 (5 bases). The V gene lost 4 bases and the J gene lost 1 base, with 16 bases spanning the gap. CDR3 length: 17 amino acids. Germline V gene sequence: CDR1 LGHNA, CDR2 YSLEER. CDR3 in amino acids: CASSRNLGVGNTGELFF. In DNA, the CDR3 is TGCGCCAGCAGCCGCAATCTCGGGGTGGGGAACACCGGGGAGCTGTTTTTT.

This chain connects TRBV6-6 to TRBJ1-1, with D possibly being TRBD1 (6 bases). Germline V gene lookup returns CDR1 MNHNY and CDR2 SVGAGI (reference sequence). There are 14 residues in the CDR3. V was clipped by 5 bases and J by 5 bases, with 15 bases between them. The CDR3 loop is CASSRKGGETEAFF. As DNA, the CDR3 is TGTGCCAGCAGTCGTAAAGGGGGAGAGACTGAAGCTTTCTTT.

This clonotype appeared a few times. The rearrangement uses TRBV11-2 and TRBJ2-5, with TRBD1 identical over 7 bases. CDR3 size: 19 residues. CDR1 SGHAT and CDR2 FQNNGV come from the germline V gene. The V and J ends lost 5 bases and 3 bases, in that order; junction bases with no gene match: 21. The chain's CDR3 is CASSIITEGGAFPKETQYF. CDR3 coding DNA: TGTGCCAGCAGCATAATCACCGAAGGGGGCGCGTTCCCAAAAGAGACCCAGTACTTC.